The TCR beta chain described here comes from a study of monozygotic twins with cystic fibrosis. Study findings and constraints: Monozygotic CF twin pairs shared significantly more nucleotide-identical clonotypes than unrelated CF individuals did.

The assay was immunoSEQ multiplex PCR, and TCRdb's table has in-frame clones only and misses some. The sample shows about 20,000 clones, about 90% of them seen only once. Trimming pared 1 base from V and 8 bases from J, leaving 12 bases between. The CDR3 runs 14 residues. Germline V lookup: CDR1 SGHRS, CDR2 YFSETQ. With respect to this clone: Its antigen remains unidentified.

The TCR sequence derives from a girl between 2 and 10 years old with cystic fibrosis. The J gene is TRBJ1-4, the V gene TRBV5-1, with D hard to call. Sequencing was carried out using blood. Here the CDR3 DNA reads TGCGCCAGCAGCTTGACTGGATTGAGAGAAAAACTGTTTTTT. This encodes CASSLTGLREKLFF.